Below, 13 T cell receptor beta chains from the same sample are listed, as sequenced in a study of blood T cell repertoires in COVID-19 (dated by TCRdb to 2020 to 2021). Libraries were constructed by the immunoSEQ multiplex PCR assay. As stored in TCRdb, this immuneACCESS dataset retains in-frame rearrangements with V and J assigned. A fraction of the clones does not appear; measured against another copy, unresolved V genes explain less than half of the discrepancy, and the remainder lacks a known reason. The sample table lists some 460,000 clones, roughly 90% of them with a count of one. The ten largest clonotypes hold roughly 0.72% of the sample. The sequenced material came from PBMCs or T cells enriched from blood (not recorded which). The receptors here all came from a young woman who had recovered from COVID-19.

This chain joins TRBV29-1 and TRBJ1-2, with TRBD1 identical over 10 bases. Germline V lookup: CDR1 SQVTM, CDR2 ANQGSEA. The CDR3 consists of 16 residues. After removal of 7 bases from V and 2 bases from J, the junction contained 13 bases not matched to a gene. This CDR3 is CSGAGTGDGTNYGYTF. DNA for the CDR3: TGCAGCGGGGCCGGGACAGGGGATGGGACGAACTATGGCTACACCTTC.

This clone has only a few counts. Other nucleotide sequences in the sample specify the same CDR3. The genes are TRBV6-5 and TRBJ1-1; perhaps TRBD1 as D (5 bases). V lost 5 bases and J lost 4, with 8 bases in between. The germline CDR1 and CDR2 sequences are MNHEY and SVGAGI. The CDR3 is made up of 12 amino acids. The CDR3 protein is CASSPGGTEAFF. The CDR3 DNA reads as TGTGCCAGCAGTCCCGGGGGCACTGAAGCTTTCTTT.

CDR3 in amino acids: CASSPLATSGELFF. CDR3 DNA: TGTGCCAGCAGCCCACTAGCGACCTCCGGGGAGCTGTTTTTT. This chain joins TRBV7-9 and TRBJ2-2; 7 nucleotides align to TRBD2. CDR3 length: 14 residues. Trimming cost V 5 bases and J 6 bases; bases outside gene matches: 6. Looked up from germline, CDR1 is SEHNR and CDR2 is FQNEAQ (reference sequence). The whole variable domain, remainder taken from reference TRBV7-9 and TRBJ2-2, is DTGVSQNPRHKITKRGQNVTFRCDPISEHNRLYWYRQTLGQGPEFLTYFQNEAQLEKSRLLSDRFSAERPKGSFSTLEIQRTEQGDSAMYLCASSPLATSGELFFGEGSRLTVL.

J is TRBJ2-7 and V is TRBV18; 9 bases are a match to TRBD1. This CDR3 has 15 residues. The V segment lost 2 bases and the J segment 5 bases; nucleotides outside the gene matches: 7. Germline assignment: CDR1 KGHSH and CDR2 LQKENI. The CDR3 region has the DNA TGTGCCAGCTCACCAATCGGGACAGGGACCCACGAGCAGTACTTC. It translates to CASSPIGTGTHEQYF.

The V call is TRBV2, the J call TRBJ1-1; D is perhaps TRBD1 (6 bases). Per the germline V gene, CDR1 is SNHLY and CDR2 is FYNNEI. The germline V and J ends were trimmed by 7 bases and 4 bases, with 13 bases remaining between them. This CDR3 is 13 amino acids long. CDR3 region: CASIYRESTEAFF. CDR3 nucleotide sequence: TGTGCCAGCATCTACAGGGAATCCACTGAAGCTTTCTTT. The complete variable domain, with remaining parts taken from reference TRBV2 and TRBJ1-1, reads EPEVTQTPSHQVTQMGQEVILRCVPISNHLYFYWYRQILGQKVEFLVSFYNNEISEKSEIFDDQFSVERPDGSNFTLKIRSTKLEDSAMYFCASIYRESTEAFFGQGTRLTVV.

The gene calls are TRBV3-1 (or the pseudogene TRBV3-2) and TRBJ2-2; a possible D gene is TRBD1 (6 bases). This CDR3 is 14 amino acids long. Germline CDR1 and CDR2: LGHDT and YNNKEL (reference sequence). The DNA for the CDR3 is TGTGCTGTCGGAGCGACAGGGAACACCGGGGAGCTGTTTTTT. It translates to CAVGATGNTGELFF.

This clone appeared once. The V call is TRBV5-1, the J call TRBJ2-7; D may be TRBD2 (6 bases). In germline, CDR1 is SGHRS, CDR2 YFSETQ. The CDR3 is made up of 14 amino acids. V gave up 4 bases and J gave up 0 bases, with 11 bases separating them. The CDR3, as DNA: TGCGCCAGCAGCCCGGGGGACCTCTCCTACGAGCAGTACTTC. Translating gives CASSPGDLSYEQYF.

This clone has just a few counts. V and J are TRBV7-9 and TRBJ2-5, with 12 bases identical to TRBD2. CDR3 length equals 16 residues. Germline-derived CDR1 and CDR2 are SEHNR and FQNEAQ (reference sequence). The V segment lost 7 bases and the J segment 5 bases; nucleotides outside the gene matches: 11. Written as DNA, the CDR3 is TGTGCCAGCACCCTATTGAGGACTAGCGGGGCGGAGACCCAGTACTTC. Residues: CASTLLRTSGAETQYF.

Here the CDR3 DNA reads TGTGCCAGCAGTTCAGGGACAGCGAAGGGGCGGAAACTGTTTTTT. Protein product: CASSSGTAKGRKLFF. The chain uses TRBV7-2 and TRBJ1-4; TRBD1 matches at 7 bases. J gave up 11 bases and V 6 bases, and 15 bases lay outside the gene matches. This CDR3 comprises 15 residues. Germline values: CDR1 SGHTA, CDR2 FQGNSA. The complete variable domain, with remaining parts taken from reference TRBV7-2 and TRBJ1-4, reads GAGVSQSPSNKVTEKGKDVELRCDPISGHTALYWYRQSLGQGLEFLIYFQGNSAPDKSGLPSDRFSAERTGGSVSTLTIQRTQQEDSAVYLCASSSGTAKGRKLFFGSGTQLSVL.

The J gene is TRBJ2-1, the V gene TRBV9; D may be TRBD1 (5 bases). Germline CDR1 reads SGDLS; CDR2 reads YYNGEE. This CDR3 has 13 residues. Trimming stripped 1 base from V and 9 bases from J, with 11 bases between. The CDR3 sequence is CASSVKPRGEQFF. CDR3 DNA: TGTGCCAGCAGCGTAAAACCTAGGGGTGAGCAGTTCTTC.

Only a few counts were recorded for this clone. V gene TRBV4-1 combines with J gene TRBJ2-7; possible D gene TRBD1, 5 bases. The DNA matches TRBJ2-5 better at its end, which makes the J call doubtful. CDR3 length equals 13 residues. In germline, CDR1 is MGHRA, CDR2 YSYEKL. The CDR3 protein is CASSQDGQGTQYF. CDR3 DNA: TGCGCCAGCAGCCAAGATGGGCAGGGGACCCAGTACTTC.

The chain joins TRBV3-1 (or the pseudogene TRBV3-2) to TRBJ1-1; a weak D match, TRBD1 (6 bases). From germline, CDR1 is LGHDT and CDR2 YNNKEL (reference sequence). V gave up 0 bases and J gave up 9 bases, with 17 bases separating them. CDR3 size: 15 residues. CDR3 residues: CASSQDRGNAEKAFF. CDR3 DNA sequence: TGTGCCAGCAGCCAAGACAGGGGTAATGCGGAAAAAGCTTTCTTT.

This chain uses TRBV9 with TRBJ2-1; TRBD1 agrees at 7 bases. From germline, CDR1 is SGDLS and CDR2 YYNGEE. The CDR3 spans 13 residues. Trimming at V came to 4 bases and at J to 8 bases, leaving 6 bases not matched to a gene. For the CDR3, the DNA is TGTGCCAGCAGCCCTAGACAGGGCTATGAGCAGTTCTTC. Its translation is CASSPRQGYEQFF. Full variable domain (outside the CDR3, taken from reference TRBV9 and TRBJ2-1): DSGVTQTPKHLITATGQRVTLRCSPRSGDLSVYWYQQSLDQGLQFLIQYYNGEERAKGNILERFSAQQFPDLHSELNLSSLELGDSALYFCASSPRQGYEQFFGPGTRLTVL.